Listed below are T cell receptor beta chains from one sample, sequenced in a study of persistence of HIV-infected CD4 T cells. Data came from immunoSEQ multiplex PCR; TCRdb stores just in-frame clones and leaves some out. The table lists roughly 35,000 clones, about 87% of them singletons. These receptors lack a known antigen. The sample here was CD4+ T cells sorted from PBMCs after roughly 17-hour stimulation, taken from a patient who received antiretroviral therapy. These receptors all come from an adult man with HIV who was CMV-seropositive. Each CDR3 is given with its conserved first and last residue. The order of the fields is V gene, clone size, CDR3 protein. Rows may omit the clone size; those that give it use once, few, many or a size class.

>TRBV6-2/TRBV6-3|-
CASSYSPTGGIYNEQFF
>TRBV6-5|-
CASSYSLHLTDTQYF
>TRBV7-8|-
CASSGGTTAGNTIYF
>TRBV5-6|-
CASSPRTGGSGLFF
>TRBV5-1|-
CASSLAWGNTEAFF
>TRBV7-6|-
CASSPGHLEREKLFF
>TRBV2|-
CASSGTANYGYTF
>TRBV19|-
CASSLLDRGHGEAFF
>TRBV6-1|-
CASSEMSATNEKLFF
>TRBV18|-
CASSPADYGYTF
>TRBV3-1/TRBV3-2|-
CASSQVRGEAFF
>TRBV10-3|-
CAISDLMGMGNSPLHF
>TRBV6-5|-
CASTQGDSYTEAFF
>TRBV7-9|once
CASSPRQSNEKLFF
>TRBV6-5|-
CASTVTPQNTEAFF
>TRBV6-6|-
CASSPLDRAHSNQPQHF
>TRBV24-1|-
CATSDFGRNEQFF
>TRBV14|-
CASSQGATQYF
>TRBV19|-
CASSIDRTTEAFF
>TRBV7-6|-
CASSLRLAGVTDTQYF
>TRBV15|-
CATSRVSGDGYTF
>TRBV6-5|-
CASRLRQGLYEKLFF
>TRBV6-4|-
CASSDSGKNTEAFF
>TRBV4-1|-
CASSPEGGGETQYF
>TRBV4-2|-
CASRGEGVKNIQYF
>TRBV7-3|medium-sized
CASSPSPRGTNTGELFF
>TRBV5-8|-
CASSLWQTHEQYF
>TRBV5-1|-
CASSSGGGAGANVLTF
>TRBV4-3|-
CASSQDQRYSGNTIYF
>TRBV3-1/TRBV3-2|-
CASSTQGSGNTIYF
>TRBV24-1|-
CATSDGLAGGRTGELFF
>TRBV2|-
CASGVFQANTIYF
>TRBV11-2|-
CASSPPRTGVGADTQYF
>TRBV19|-
CASKSGLAGTDTQYF
>TRBV19|-
CASGPVTSMNTEAFF
>TRBV9|-
CASSVSHGIGEQYF
>TRBV3-1/TRBV3-2|-
CASSPGGRVHEQYF
>TRBV5-1|-
CASSLGGDRMNTEAFF
>TRBV12-3/TRBV12-4|-
CASSLGSTEAFF
>TRBV11-1|-
CASSLGAERAYEQYF
>TRBV25-1|once
CASSETSGVTDTQYF
>TRBV14|-
CASSHGYWGNVLNTGELFF
>TRBV5-4|-
CASSLYTGTRNEKLFF
>TRBV19|-
CASKLAGGGTGELFF
>TRBV5-1|-
CASSSDGVTEAFF
>TRBV3-1/TRBV3-2|-
CASRLGLEQFF
>TRBV4-2|-
CASSQDQRGGAEKLFF
>TRBV7-6|-
CASSFAGRGADTQYF
>TRBV7-9|-
CASSPTRPDGNQPQHF
>TRBV7-2|-
CASSFVGTADQPQHF